This TCR beta chain emerged from a study of cytomegalovirus exposure and HLA in healthy donors. Overall study findings and caveats: Later work found most CMV-associated TCR beta chains apparently HLA-restricted. HLA alleles were associated with 18,000 or so TCR beta sequences in a later analysis at 0.05 false discovery rate.

The germline V gene has CDR1 MNHEY and CDR2 SMNVEV (reference sequence). Trimming removed 5 bases from V and 0 bases from J, with 14 bases in between. CDR3 length: 15 residues. Both 60 Vbeta primers and 13 Jbeta primers went into the PCR. Profiling relied on immunoSEQ multiplex PCR, and the TCRdb table lists in-frame clones only, not all of them. The sample lists 100,000 or so clones, nearly 15% seen once, with roughly 0.8% in the top ten. This clone was counted only a few times. Its antigen is not identified. The specimen sequenced was PBMCs. This TCR was recovered from a female donor in good health and CMV-seronegative. This chain uses TRBV27 with TRBJ2-7; TRBD1 might be the D (6 bases). CDR3 protein: CASSAAGTHSYEQYF. The CDR3 DNA reads TGTGCCAGCAGTGCCGCCGGGACACACTCCTACGAGCAGTACTTC.